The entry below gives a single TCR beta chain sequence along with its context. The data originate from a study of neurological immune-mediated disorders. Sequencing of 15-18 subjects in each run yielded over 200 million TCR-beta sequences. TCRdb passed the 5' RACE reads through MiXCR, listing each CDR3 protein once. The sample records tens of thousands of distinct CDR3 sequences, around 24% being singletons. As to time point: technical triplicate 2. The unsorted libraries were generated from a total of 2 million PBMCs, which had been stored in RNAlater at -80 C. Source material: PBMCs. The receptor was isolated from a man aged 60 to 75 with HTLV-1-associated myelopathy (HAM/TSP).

CDR3: CASSFSGGQFF. CDR3 in DNA: TGTGCCAGCAGCTTCTCCGGGGGGCAGTTCTTC. The chain uses TRBV12-3 or TRBV12-4 and TRBJ2-1; tentative D call: TRBD2 (6 bases). The V end lost 6 bases, the J end lost 12 bases, and 12 bases lay between the germline ends. The CDR3 length is 11 residues.